This T cell receptor beta chain was identified during a study of shared clonotypes between healthy human individuals. Many counts were recorded for this clone. Division of CD4+ cells produced a CD45RA+ naive subset and a CD45RA-negative memory subset. The assay was immunoSEQ multiplex PCR, and TCRdb's table has in-frame clones only and misses some. In the table there are some 240,000 clones, about 69% of which are singletons. The CDR3 has 13 residues. Deletions cut 2 bases from V and 1 base from J, with 5 bases between. CDR1 is MNHEY and CDR2 is SMNVEV in the germline V gene (reference sequence). The origin of this receptor is a man aged 25-45 years in good health. The chain has TRBV27 and TRBJ2-5, with D hard to call. The specimen sequenced was memory CD4+ T cells sorted from blood. Subset specified: CD45RA-negative fraction. The CDR3 DNA reads as TGTGCCAGCAGTTTAAGACCCCAAGAGACCCAGTACTTC. Translated: CASSLRPQETQYF.